At least ten counts were recorded for the clone carrying this T cell receptor beta chain. Its target is not known. TCRdb reprocessed the 5' RACE reads via MiXCR and lists one record per CDR3 protein. The data contain more than 1.5 million distinct CDR3 sequences, 25% to 35% of them singletons. These data belong to a study of identical twins. General observations from the study: Sharing of beta out-of-frame sequences by twins showed a weaker excess. Within cord blood, abundant beta clonotypes carried fewer insertions, but memory repertoires showed no such trend. It was possible that invariant MAIT and iNKT cells partly confounded the zero-insertion analyses.

Trimming removed 0 bases from V and 0 bases from J, with 13 bases in between. Germline V lookup: CDR1 SGDLS, CDR2 YYNGEE. The CDR3 is 16 residues long. V usage is TRBV9 and J usage is TRBJ2-7; D is undetermined. This clonotype was obtained from a newborn girl in good health. The sequenced sample was cord blood. Here the CDR3 DNA reads TGTGCCAGCAGCGTAGGAGCCCATAAAGGCTCCTACGAGCAGTACTTC. Translation: CASSVGAHKGSYEQYF.